Given below is one T cell receptor beta chain in context. Antigen unknown. The method was immunoSEQ multiplex PCR; TCRdb's version includes in-frame clones alone and lacks a portion of them. This sample yields approximately 19,000 clones, of which over 70% are seen a single time; around 17% belongs to the top ten. The germline V and J ends were trimmed by 6 bases and 3 bases, with 16 bases remaining between them. Looked up from germline, CDR1 is MGHDK and CDR2 is SYGVNS. CDR3 size: 15 residues. The sample belongs to a study of CD4 T cells in relation to SARS-CoV-2 and coronaviruses. Unexposed donor CD4+ T cells date from about 2011-2018, before the COVID-19 pandemic. CD4+ T cells were isolated from the cells after less than 13 days of culture.

Sequenced: CD4+ T cells from PBMCs, cultured in vitro. This clonotype was obtained from a human donor in good health. The J gene is TRBJ2-3, the V gene TRBV25-1, with D possibly being TRBD1 or TRBD2 (7 bases each). In DNA form, the CDR3 reads TGTGCCAGCAGGGGGAGGGGACAGCTAACAGATACGCAGTATTTT. Translation gives CASRGRGQLTDTQYF.